This entry lists 29 T cell receptor beta chains sequenced from one sample in a study of blood T cell repertoires in COVID-19. Profiled with immunoSEQ multiplex PCR; TCRdb holds only in-frame clones, not every one. The sample holds hundreds of thousands of clones, 85% to 90% seen once. The source material was peripheral blood. The receptors shown here come from a man between 35 and 55 years old with acute or convalescent COVID-19.

The CDR3 DNA reads TGTGCCAGCAGCTTCGGGACTAGCGGGGGGGTTGCAAGAGGTACGCAGTATTTT. Its translation: CASSFGTSGGVARGTQYF. The J gene is TRBJ2-3, the V gene TRBV6-2 or TRBV6-3; 16 nucleotides match TRBD2. There are 18 residues in the CDR3. The V and J ends lost 6 bases and 8 bases, in that order; junction bases with no gene match: 14. Looked up from germline, CDR1 is MNHEY and CDR2 is SVGEGT.

This chain links TRBV6-6 with TRBJ1-4; the D is unclear. Per the germline V gene, CDR1 is MNHNY and CDR2 is SVGAGI (reference sequence). The CDR3 is 14 residues long. Trimming removed 0 bases from V and 7 bases from J, with 9 bases in between. In nucleotides, the CDR3 is TGTGCCAGCAGTTACTCTGTGACAAGTGAAAAACTGTTTTTT. Translation: CASSYSVTSEKLFF.

The chain has TRBV5-1 and TRBJ2-7; D is perhaps TRBD2 (6 bases). V was pared by 3 bases and J by 3 bases, with 10 bases between. Germline CDR1 and CDR2: SGHRS and YFSETQ. This CDR3 has 13 amino acids. CDR3 loop: CASSSGSYYEQYF. Written as DNA, the CDR3 is TGCGCCAGCAGCTCCGGGAGTTACTACGAGCAGTACTTC.

The chain employs TRBV27 and TRBJ1-1, with 9 bases identical to TRBD1. The CDR3 consists of 14 residues. V was pared by 5 bases and J by 11 bases, with 12 bases of the junction left unmatched. Per the germline V gene, CDR1 is MNHEY and CDR2 is SMNVEV (reference sequence). CDR3 in DNA: TGTGCCAGCAGTCCTACTACAGGGGGCCGACTCGCTTTCTTT. It translates to CASSPTTGGRLAFF.

The CDR3 region is CASSPRLAGAGGQETQYF. The CDR3 DNA sequence: TGTGCCAGCTCACCAAGGCTAGCGGGGGCCGGGGGACAAGAGACCCAGTACTTC. This sequence joins TRBV18 and TRBJ2-5, with 10 nucleotides matching TRBD2. This CDR3 region has 18 residues. The V gene end was trimmed by 2 bases and the J gene end by 2 bases; junction bases not matched to a gene: 11. Germline-derived CDR1 and CDR2 are KGHSH and LQKENI.

The chain links TRBV27 to TRBJ2-7; D is possibly TRBD2 (6 bases). V gave up 3 bases and J gave up 2 bases, with 8 bases separating them. CDR1 and CDR2 from the germline V gene are MNHEY and SMNVEV (reference sequence). The length of the CDR3 is 13 residues. Here the CDR3 DNA reads TGTGCCAGCAGTTTCGGGACTCCCTACGAGCAGTACTTC. Protein sequence: CASSFGTPYEQYF.

The rearrangement joins TRBV6-5 to TRBJ1-5, with 7 bases aligning to TRBD1. Germline values: CDR1 MNHEY, CDR2 SVGAGI. Trimming took 5 bases from V and 8 from J; bases not matched to a gene: 6. The CDR3 length is 13 residues. DNA of the CDR3: TGTGCCAGCAGTCGCCACAGGGGCGAGCCCCAGCATTTT. Translation: CASSRHRGEPQHF.

The rearrangement uses TRBV6-6 and TRBJ1-2; D is ambiguous. The V end was cut by 2 bases, the J end by 5 bases, with 18 bases between. The CDR3 consists of 16 residues. Germline CDR1 MNHNY, CDR2 SVGAGI (reference sequence). CDR3 amino acids: CASSYPTREGNYGYTF. CDR3 nucleotides: TGTGCCAGCAGTTACCCCACGAGGGAAGGGAATTATGGCTACACCTTC.

This rearrangement joins TRBV30 to TRBJ2-3, with a weak D call TRBD1 (5 bases). V lost 2 bases and J lost 0, with 9 bases in between. The CDR3 is 14 amino acids. Germline CDR1 GTSNPN, CDR2 SVGIG (reference sequence). The CDR3 coding sequence is TGTGCCTGGAGTTTAGGGGTCAGCACAGATACGCAGTATTTT. Protein sequence: CAWSLGVSTDTQYF.

The chain recombines TRBV3-1 (or the pseudogene TRBV3-2) with TRBJ2-7; 7 bases map to TRBD2. V was pared by 4 bases and J by 0 bases, with 3 bases of the junction left unmatched. Germline lookup yields CDR1 LGHDT and CDR2 YNNKEL (reference sequence). This CDR3 has 14 residues. The CDR3 nucleotides read TGTGCCAGCAGCCTAAGCGGGGCCTCCTACGAGCAGTACTTC. This sequence encodes CASSLSGASYEQYF.

This clone came up once. This chain connects TRBV5-6 to TRBJ2-1, with D maybe TRBD1 (5 bases). The germline V and J ends were trimmed by 0 bases and 7 bases, with 23 bases remaining between them. The CDR3 extends over 18 amino acids. Germline CDR1 and CDR2: SGHDT and YYEEEE. The CDR3: CASSLEWGVGGLQNEQFF. The DNA for the CDR3 is TGTGCCAGCAGCTTGGAATGGGGCGTGGGCGGTTTACAGAATGAGCAGTTCTTC. The full variable domain, its missing parts supplied by reference TRBV5-6 and TRBJ2-1, is DAGVTQSPTHLIKTRGQQVTLRCSPKSGHDTVSWYQQALGQGPQFIFQYYEEEERQRGNFPDRFSGHQFPNYSSELNVNALLLGDSALYLCASSLEWGVGGLQNEQFFGPGTRLTVL.

This rearrangement joins TRBV3-1 (or the pseudogene TRBV3-2) to TRBJ2-3, with 7 positions matching TRBD2. With 7 bases clipped from V and 4 bases from J, the junction kept 5 bases outside the gene matches. From germline, CDR1 is LGHDT and CDR2 YNNKEL (reference sequence). CDR3 size: 13 residues. CDR3 sequence reads: CASTGGWADTQYF. CDR3 nucleotide sequence: TGTGCCAGCACCGGGGGGTGGGCAGATACGCAGTATTTT.

The gene calls are TRBV7-3 and TRBJ2-2; D might be TRBD2 (7 bases). CDR1 is SGHTA and CDR2 is FQGTGA in the germline V gene. Trimming left V 4 bases short and J 4 bases short, with 19 bases between. The CDR3 spans 17 residues. The CDR3 loop reads CASSSRVAGALTGELFF. The CDR3 DNA sequence: TGTGCCAGCAGCTCCCGGGTGGCGGGGGCCCTCACCGGGGAGCTGTTTTTT.

A remark on this clone: One end of the junction fails to match germline, which may point to a read error. V and J are TRBV7-8 and TRBJ2-1; no clear D gene. Germline V gene data show CDR1 as SGHVS and CDR2 as FQNEAQ. The CDR3 has 13 residues. The CDR3 spells CASSLSGLSEQFF. The DNA of the CDR3 is TGTGCCAGCAGCTTATCGGGTTTAAGTGAGCAATTCTTC.

V is TRBV19 and J is TRBJ2-3; D remains unclear. Germline V CDR1 and CDR2: LNHDA, SQIVND (reference sequence). CDR3 length equals 14 residues. V lost 3 bases, J lost 0 bases, and 7 bases lay in between. CDR3 loop: CASSMETSTDTQYF. CDR3 in DNA: TGTGCCAGTAGTATGGAGACTAGCACAGATACGCAGTATTTT.

Of note for this clone: Other nucleotide sequences from this sample produce the same CDR3. The rearrangement uses TRBV28 and TRBJ1-5; D is unresolved. The CDR3 consists of 12 residues. V was trimmed by 2 bases and J by 6 bases, leaving 5 bases between them. Germline values: CDR1 MDHEN, CDR2 SYDVKM. CDR3 protein: CASSLAGQPQHF. CDR3 sequence (DNA): TGTGCCAGCAGTTTAGCCGGTCAGCCCCAGCATTTT. Variable domain in full (rest from reference TRBV28 and TRBJ1-5): DVKVTQSSRYLVKRTGEKVFLECVQDMDHENMFWYRQDPGLGLRLIYFSYDVKMKEKGDIPEGYSVSREKKERFSLILESASTNQTSMYLCASSLAGQPQHFGDGTRLSIL.

J is TRBJ1-2 and V is TRBV4-1; D is perhaps TRBD1 (6 bases). This CDR3 spans 17 amino acids. In germline, CDR1 is MGHRA, CDR2 YSYEKL. Trimming removed 1 base from V and 3 bases from J, with 18 bases in between. CDR3: CASSQGPGGKGDYGYTF. The CDR3 bases are TGCGCCAGCAGCCAAGGTCCCGGCGGCAAGGGGGACTATGGCTACACCTTC.

This clone was seen a few times. The chain employs TRBV5-4 and TRBJ2-3, with 7 bases that match TRBD1. Germline loops: CDR1 SGHNT, CDR2 YYREEE (reference sequence). The V and J ends lost 6 bases and 1 base, in that order; junction bases with no gene match: 5. The CDR3 contains 14 residues. This CDR3 is CASMTGRGTDTQYF. The CDR3 coding sequence is TGTGCCAGCATGACAGGGCGTGGCACAGATACGCAGTATTTT.

V is TRBV18 and J is TRBJ1-2; D uncertain. V lost 2 bases, J lost 1 base, and 5 bases lay in between. Germline CDR1 and CDR2: KGHSH and LQKENI. The CDR3 has 13 residues. CDR3 sequence: CASSPNNNYGYTF. The CDR3 bases are TGTGCCAGCTCACCAAACAATAACTATGGCTACACCTTC.

This clone was counted only a few times. V usage is TRBV2 and J usage is TRBJ1-1, with D perhaps matching TRBD1 (6 bases). This CDR3 contains 13 residues. V lost 8 bases to trimming and J lost 8 bases, with 18 bases between them. CDR1 SNHLY and CDR2 FYNNEI come from the germline V gene. The CDR3 region has the DNA TGTGCCAGCCAAATGGGGAGACAGGTAGAAGCTTTCTTT. Amino acids: CASQMGRQVEAFF.

The genes are TRBV7-9 and TRBJ1-1; perhaps TRBD1 as D (5 bases). The CDR3 contains 16 residues. Trimming took 5 bases from V and 5 from J, leaving 21 bases between them. The germline V gene encodes CDR1 SEHNR and CDR2 FQNEAQ (reference sequence). This CDR3 is CASSPGEGRGGTEAFF. DNA for the CDR3: TGTGCCAGCAGCCCCGGGGAGGGGAGGGGAGGGACTGAAGCTTTCTTT. The complete variable domain, with remaining parts taken from reference TRBV7-9 and TRBJ1-1, reads DTGVSQNPRHKITKRGQNVTFRCDPISEHNRLYWYRQTLGQGPEFLTYFQNEAQLEKSRLLSDRFSAERPKGSFSTLEIQRTEQGDSAMYLCASSPGEGRGGTEAFFGQGTRLTVV.

The chain combines TRBV19 with TRBJ2-1, with D hard to call. Germline CDR1 is LNHDA and CDR2 is SQIVND (reference sequence). Between the trimmed V and J ends, which lost 3 bases and 0 bases, there was a span of 9 bases. The CDR3 is 15 amino acids. CDR3 nucleotide sequence: TGTGCCAGTAGTATCGGTCCTAGCTCCTACAATGAGCAGTTCTTC. Translating it yields CASSIGPSSYNEQFF. Drawing the rest from reference TRBV19 and TRBJ2-1, the complete variable domain is DGGITQSPKYLFRKEGQNVTLSCEQNLNHDAMYWYRQDPGQGLRLIYYSQIVNDFQKGDIAEGYSVSREKKESFPLTVTSAQKNPTAFYLCASSIGPSSYNEQFFGPGTRLTVL.

Only one count was recorded for this clone. The chain recombines TRBV10-3 with TRBJ2-3; 12 nucleotides agree with TRBD2. Germline V gives CDR1 ENHRY, CDR2 SYGVKD. The CDR3 runs to 16 residues. The V and J ends lost 6 bases and 2 bases, in that order; junction bases with no gene match: 6. The CDR3 nucleotides read TGTGCCATCAGCCTGACTAGCGGGGGTAACACAGATACGCAGTATTTT. Its translation is CAISLTSGGNTDTQYF.

The chain is built from TRBV5-6 and TRBJ1-1; TRBD1 is a possible D gene (5 bases). In germline, CDR1 is SGHDT, CDR2 YYEEEE. Between the trimmed V and J ends, which lost 4 bases and 5 bases, there was a span of 18 bases. The CDR3 totals 15 residues. This CDR3 reads CASSRSAGWRTEAFF. The CDR3 coding sequence is TGTGCCAGCAGCCGCTCGGCAGGGTGGCGGACTGAAGCTTTCTTT.

The CDR3, as DNA: TGTGCCAGCAGCTCGGCAGGGCAGGGGAACATTCAGTACTTC. It is translated as CASSSAGQGNIQYF. The chain combines TRBV5-6 with TRBJ2-4; tentatively, D is TRBD1 (6 bases). CDR3 length: 14 residues. Germline loops: CDR1 SGHDT, CDR2 YYEEEE. The V end was cut by 3 bases, the J end by 7 bases, with 14 bases between.

The chain is built from TRBV15 and TRBJ1-1; 7 bases map to TRBD1. In germline, CDR1 is LNHNV, CDR2 YYDKDF (reference sequence). The CDR3 has 15 residues. V shed 0 bases, J shed 3 bases, and the junction held 4 bases outside the gene matches. The CDR3 nucleotides read TGTGCCACCAGCAGAGATATTAGGGGGCACACTGAAGCTTTCTTT. Its translation is CATSRDIRGHTEAFF.

The chain employs TRBV6-5 and TRBJ2-7; perhaps TRBD1 as D (5 bases). Germline V gives CDR1 MNHEY, CDR2 SVGAGI. This CDR3 region has 13 residues. Trimming stripped 5 bases from V and 7 bases from J, with 15 bases between. DNA for the CDR3: TGTGCCAGCAGTCCCAGGGTTTTAGGAGAGCAGTACTTC. It translates to CASSPRVLGEQYF.

The rearrangement links TRBV19 to TRBJ1-1; possible D gene TRBD1, 5 bases. V lost 5 bases to trimming and J lost 5 bases, with 15 bases between them. This CDR3 comprises 14 residues. Germline CDR1 reads LNHDA; CDR2 reads SQIVND (reference sequence). CDR3 residues: CASSPQGARTEAFF. The CDR3 nucleotides read TGTGCCAGTAGTCCCCAAGGGGCACGGACTGAAGCTTTCTTT.

The chain links TRBV6-5 to TRBJ2-7, with TRBD1 identical over 8 bases. CDR1 MNHEY and CDR2 SVGAGI come from the germline V gene. The CDR3 consists of 14 residues. Trimming at V came to 6 bases and at J to 2 bases, leaving 6 bases not matched to a gene. The CDR3 DNA is TGTGCCAGCAGAGGACAGGGTGAGACCTACGAGCAGTACTTC. This sequence encodes CASRGQGETYEQYF.